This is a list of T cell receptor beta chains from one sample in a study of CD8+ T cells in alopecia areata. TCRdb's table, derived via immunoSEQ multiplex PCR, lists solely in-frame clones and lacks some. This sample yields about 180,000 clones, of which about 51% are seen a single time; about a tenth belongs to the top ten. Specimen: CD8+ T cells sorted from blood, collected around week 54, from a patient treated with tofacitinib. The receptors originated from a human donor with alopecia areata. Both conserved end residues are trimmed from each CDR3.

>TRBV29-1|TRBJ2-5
SVVQAVQETQY
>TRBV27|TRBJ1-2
ASTRTGSSYGYT
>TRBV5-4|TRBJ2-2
ASSGRPSGGHTGELF
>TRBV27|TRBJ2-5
ASSSRRFRETQY
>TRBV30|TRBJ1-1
AWSVWGAVMNTEAF
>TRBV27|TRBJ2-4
ASSPGQGNNIQY
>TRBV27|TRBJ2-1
ASSFRSYNEQF
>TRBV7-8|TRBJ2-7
ASSSPLEQY
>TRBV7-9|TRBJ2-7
ASSSVGYEQY
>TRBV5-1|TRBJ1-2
ASSLEPTPYGYT
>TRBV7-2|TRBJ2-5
ASSSEGVRETQY
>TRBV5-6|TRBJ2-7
ASSTGPTYEQY
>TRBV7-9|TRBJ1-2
ASSLDVGTGGYT
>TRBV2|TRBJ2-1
ASNEGLAGNEQF
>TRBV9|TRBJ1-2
ASSVALGGYT
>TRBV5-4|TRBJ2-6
ASSSLSSGANVLT
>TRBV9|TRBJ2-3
ASSAPGTDTQY
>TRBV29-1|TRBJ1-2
SVGTGSYILNYGYT
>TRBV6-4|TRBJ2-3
ASSESGTGTQY
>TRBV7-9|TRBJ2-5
ASSLAVETQY
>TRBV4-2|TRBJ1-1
ASSQVEGTEAF
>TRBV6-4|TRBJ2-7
ASSEGFDRSYEQY
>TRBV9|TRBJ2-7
ASSVAGPYEQY
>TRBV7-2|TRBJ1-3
ASSPGGYPRDTIY
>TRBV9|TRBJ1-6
ASSTLNNSPLH
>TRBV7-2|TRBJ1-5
ASSLDPGGGQPQH
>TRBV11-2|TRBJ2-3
ASSPPGDTQY
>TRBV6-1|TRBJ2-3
ASRFETASTDTQY
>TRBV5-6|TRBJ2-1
ASSFIGGEQF
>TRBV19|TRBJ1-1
ASTNPQGPEAF
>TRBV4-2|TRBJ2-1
ASSQTKREQF
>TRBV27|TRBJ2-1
ASSRSIDSPITYNEQF
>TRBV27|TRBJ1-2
ASRTGGSSRGYT
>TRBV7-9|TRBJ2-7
ASSLEDGLAYEQY
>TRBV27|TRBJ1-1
ASSLLQGNTEAF
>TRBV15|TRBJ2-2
ATSRDRLAGSAGELF
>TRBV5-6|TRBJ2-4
ASSLAGGGNIQY
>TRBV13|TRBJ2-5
ASSAMGPVRTQY
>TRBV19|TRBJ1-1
ASSAGQGYQTEAF
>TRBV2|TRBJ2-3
ASSGQVRTDTQY
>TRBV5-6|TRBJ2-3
ASSLDPQISTDTQY
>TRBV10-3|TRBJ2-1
AISPRTSGNNEQF
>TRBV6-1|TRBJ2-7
ASSEGAGGSPEQY
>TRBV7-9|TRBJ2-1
ASRLTMGNEQF
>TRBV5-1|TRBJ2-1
ASSLGAGRYNEQF
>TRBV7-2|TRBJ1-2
ASSSREGNYGYT
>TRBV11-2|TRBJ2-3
ASSLRIAVSTDTQY
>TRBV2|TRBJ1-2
ASYKTQVFYGYT
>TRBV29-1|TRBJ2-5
SSRTSQETQY
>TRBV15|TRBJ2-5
ATSREEAETQY
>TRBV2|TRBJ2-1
ASSEEGRDRF
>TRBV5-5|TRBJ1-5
ASSLVPGHRPQH
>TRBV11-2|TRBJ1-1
ASSPWDGTEAF
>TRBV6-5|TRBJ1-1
ASSYSDSYTEAF
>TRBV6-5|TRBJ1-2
ASTEGQSGYT
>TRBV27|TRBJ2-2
ASSFWGQGANTGELF
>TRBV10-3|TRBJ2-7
AISSTSGGPLEQY
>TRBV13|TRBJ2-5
ASSFLRTGYQETQY
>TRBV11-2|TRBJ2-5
ASSLAWDREETQY
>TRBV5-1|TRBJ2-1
ASSFTSGANEQF